Sequencing of this T cell receptor beta chain was carried out in a study of blood T cell repertoires in COVID-19. Background on the study: Collection of acute and convalescent COVID-19 samples took place in the United States, Italy and Spain.

Profiled with immunoSEQ multiplex PCR; TCRdb holds only in-frame clones, not every one. Among about 50,000 clones, roughly nine tenths were seen once, and the ten largest hold roughly 2.3%. V shed 4 bases and J 9 bases; nucleotides not matched to a gene: 12. Per germline, CDR1 SGHVS and CDR2 FNYEAQ. This CDR3 has 18 residues. This clonotype was obtained from a human donor in a cohort sampled during active COVID-19. The sequencing sample was made of peripheral blood. This sequence joins TRBV7-6 and TRBJ2-1; TRBD2 aligns across 16 bases. The CDR3, as DNA: TGTGCCAGCAGCTCCCCCGAGGGACTAGCGGGGGGGTACGGTGAGCAGTTCTTC. It translates to CASSSPEGLAGGYGEQFF.